This T cell receptor (beta chain) was found in a study of cytomegalovirus exposure and HLA in healthy donors. Study results and caveats: Later on, analysis showed that most CMV-associated TCR beta chains appeared to be HLA-restricted. When analyzed later, the rates of TCR association showed variation by HLA locus, with DRB1 the most and HLA-C the fewest.

With respect to this clone: Its cognate antigen is unknown.

The PCR employed 60 Vbeta primers together with 13 Jbeta primers. Measured with immunoSEQ multiplex PCR; TCRdb has only the in-frame clones, and not every one. The sample holds some 200,000 clones, 75% to 80% seen once. V gave up 2 bases and J gave up 5 bases, with 16 bases separating them. The length of the CDR3 is 15 residues. CDR1 is SGHVS, CDR2 FNYEAQ, per germline. This chain uses TRBV7-6 with TRBJ2-7; possible D gene TRBD2, 5 bases. The TCR was taken from a man between 18 and 35 years old in good health and CMV-seronegative. Input material: PBMCs. The CDR3 DNA reads TGTGCCAGCAGCTTAATGAGGGCCGGCGCGGACGAGCAGTACTTC. Encoded protein: CASSLMRAGADEQYF.